A few counts support the clone carrying this T cell receptor beta chain. Its antigen is currently unknown. V dropped 3 bases and J dropped 6 bases, with 11 bases sitting between them. Germline V gives CDR1 SEHNR, CDR2 FQNEAQ (reference sequence). The CDR3 loop spans 14 amino acids. Each TCR beta library was made by quantitative 5'-RACE that incorporated molecular barcodes. TCRdb processed the 5' RACE reads anew with MiXCR; each CDR3 protein has one entry. The repertoire holds fewer than 650,000 distinct CDR3 sequences, with roughly 13% as singletons. The data originate from a study of CD8 T cells in ankylosing spondylitis. Findings and caveats of the study: Apparently characteristic of ankylosing spondylitis blood was a TCR beta motif (eight highly homologous variants).

The receptor's source is a male donor with ankylosing spondylitis. The chain is built from TRBV7-9 and TRBJ2-2; the D is unclear. What was sequenced was blood, either unsorted or a sorted T cell fraction (not recorded which). DNA for the CDR3: TGTGCCAGCAGCTTCGGTGGGTTGCCCGGGGAGCTGTTTTTT. Its translation is CASSFGGLPGELFF.